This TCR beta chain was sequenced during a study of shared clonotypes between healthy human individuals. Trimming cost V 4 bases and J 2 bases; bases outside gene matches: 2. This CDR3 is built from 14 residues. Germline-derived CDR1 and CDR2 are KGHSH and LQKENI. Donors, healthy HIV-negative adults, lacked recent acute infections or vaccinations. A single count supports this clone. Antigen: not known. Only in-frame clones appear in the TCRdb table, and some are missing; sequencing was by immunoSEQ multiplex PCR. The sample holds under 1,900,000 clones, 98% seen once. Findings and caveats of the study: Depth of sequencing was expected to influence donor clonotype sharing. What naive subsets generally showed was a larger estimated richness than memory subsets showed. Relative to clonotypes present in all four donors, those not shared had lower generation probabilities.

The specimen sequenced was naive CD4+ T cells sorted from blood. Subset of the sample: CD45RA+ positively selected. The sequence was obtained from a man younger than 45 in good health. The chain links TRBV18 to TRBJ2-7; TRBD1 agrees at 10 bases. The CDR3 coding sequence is TGTGCCAGCTCACAAGGGACAGGGGCCTACGAGCAGTACTTC. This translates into CASSQGTGAYEQYF.